This T cell receptor (beta chain) was identified in a study of early T cells in non-severe SARS-CoV-2 infection. Study summary: Chains stayed unpaired after sequencing of bulk RNA from unsorted whole blood. The study, taken as a whole, reports: Anti-spike CD8 responses were favored in VDJdb matching, and private and CD4 specificities were missed.

In its sample, this clonotype ranks as medium-sized (0.01 to 0.1%). Antigen: not known. Individual cDNA molecules each received unique molecular identifiers attached to them. TCRdb used MiXCR to reprocess the 5' RACE reads, holding one entry per CDR3 protein. The repertoire holds about 19,000 distinct CDR3 sequences, with roughly 4.6% as singletons. The sequenced sample was whole blood. The clonotype was recovered from an adult who was a healthcare worker with PCR-confirmed SARS-CoV-2 infection or an uninfected control (not recorded which).

The DNA for the CDR3 is TGTGCCAGCAGCTTAGATCGGGGTATCGGGGAGCTGTTTTTT. Amino acids: CASSLDRGIGELFF. This chain connects TRBV11-3 to TRBJ2-2; D might be TRBD2 (5 bases). The V gene lost 0 bases and the J gene lost 7 bases, with 9 bases spanning the gap. This CDR3 is built from 14 residues. CDR1 SGHNT and CDR2 YENEEA come from the germline V gene.